This is a list of T cell receptor beta chains from one sample in a study of vaccination and CD4 T cells after COVID-19. TCRdb independently ran MiXCR on the PCR reads; one entry per CDR3 protein. The repertoire has about 24,000 distinct CDR3 sequences, under 65% of them found once; the top ten carry roughly 1%. Sample: CD4+ T cells from blood, taken before SARS-CoV-2 vaccination. The receptors derive from a human donor who had recovered from COVID-19. Each CDR3 is given with its conserved first and last residue. D genes are given only for firm matches. Clone size is not always given. Where it is, it says once, few, many or a class for expanded clones.

v_gene,abundance,j_gene,d_gene,CDR3aa,CDR3nt
TRBV28,-,TRBJ2-5,TRBD2,CASSLGGLVQETQYF,TGTGCCAGCAGTTTAGGGGGACTAGTACAAGAGACCCAGTACTTC
TRBV30,once,TRBJ1-5,-,CAWSVSGNQPQHF,TGTGCCTGGAGTGTCTCGGGTAATCAGCCCCAGCATTTT
TRBV6-1,-,TRBJ2-1,TRBD2,CASRDPSGNSYNEQFF,TGTGCCAGCAGGGACCCTAGCGGGAACTCCTACAATGAGCAGTTCTTC
TRBV6-5,-,TRBJ1-6,-,CASSYFRPVTPDNSPLHF,TGTGCCAGCAGTTACTTTCGCCCGGTTACACCTGATAATTCACCCCTCCACTTT
TRBV5-1,-,TRBJ2-4,-,CASSRTHGKNIQYF,TGCGCCAGCAGCCGGACCCATGGCAAAAACATTCAGTACTTC
TRBV7-6,-,TRBJ1-5,-,CASSGRDQPQHF,TGTGCCAGCAGCGGCCGGGATCAGCCCCAGCATTTT
TRBV28,-,TRBJ1-1,-,CASNIVGYTEAFF,TGTGCCAGCAATATCGTGGGGTACACTGAAGCTTTCTTT
TRBV20-1,-,TRBJ1-1,TRBD1,CSATGGKQNTEAFF,TGCAGTGCTACAGGGGGAAAACAGAACACTGAAGCTTTCTTT
TRBV20-1,-,TRBJ2-3,TRBD1,CSAENTDRRTDTQYF,TGCAGTGCGGAGAATACGGACAGGCGCACAGATACGCAGTATTTT
TRBV20-1,-,TRBJ2-1,TRBD2,CSARGGGTSLQFF,TGCAGTGCTAGAGGGGGAGGGACTAGTCTGCAGTTCTTC
TRBV20-1,-,TRBJ2-3,-,CSAKGIGRSPTQYF,TGCAGTGCTAAGGGGATAGGGCGGAGCCCCACGCAGTATTTT
TRBV7-9,-,TRBJ2-5,-,CASSPGGKETQYF,TGTGCCAGCAGCCCCGGGGGAAAAGAGACCCAGTACTTC
TRBV30,-,TRBJ2-7,TRBD1,CASQTGGSYEQYF,TGTGCCTCTCAGACAGGGGGCTCCTACGAGCAGTACTTC
TRBV20-1,-,TRBJ1-4,-,CSVYETENEKLFF,TGCAGTGTCTATGAGACAGAGAATGAAAAACTGTTTTTT
TRBV20-1,few,TRBJ1-5,TRBD1,CSASPEGRGPRQPQHF,TGCAGTGCTTCTCCCGAGGGCAGGGGGCCCCGGCAGCCCCAGCATTTT
TRBV6-5,once,TRBJ2-7,-,CASSYSDSESYEQYF,TGTGCCAGCAGTTACTCAGACTCCGAATCCTACGAGCAGTACTTC
TRBV19,few,TRBJ2-5,-,CASSNPGFGETQYF,TGTGCCAGTAGTAATCCGGGTTTCGGGGAGACCCAGTACTTC
TRBV19,-,TRBJ1-5,-,CASSVGYSNQPQHF,TGTGCCAGTAGTGTAGGGTATAGCAATCAGCCCCAGCATTTT
TRBV6-1,-,TRBJ2-3,TRBD2,CASRGLAGGPNLADTQYF,TGTGCCAGCAGGGGACTAGCGGGAGGGCCGAATCTTGCAGATACGCAGTATTTT
TRBV10-1,few,TRBJ1-1,-,CASSQGDRTEAFF,TGCGCCAGCAGCCAAGGGGATCGGACTGAAGCTTTCTTT
TRBV5-1,once,TRBJ1-2,TRBD1,CASSLGYGLDRDYGYTF,TGCGCCAGCAGCTTGGGTTACGGGCTTGACAGGGACTATGGCTACACCTTC
TRBV2,-,TRBJ2-2,TRBD2,CASSEREGIAGPGELFF,TGTGCCAGCAGTGAAAGGGAGGGGATCGCGGGGCCCGGGGAGCTGTTTTTT
TRBV11-2,few,TRBJ2-7,-,CASSKVTAPGVEQYF,TGTGCCAGCAGCAAGGTGACGGCCCCTGGGGTCGAGCAGTACTTC
TRBV5-5,-,TRBJ2-7,-,CASSPLAYEQYF,TGTGCCAGCAGCCCCCTTGCCTACGAGCAGTACTTC
TRBV6-5,few,TRBJ2-7,TRBD1,CASSYRTGGPYEQYF,TGTGCCAGCAGTTACCGGACAGGGGGCCCCTACGAGCAGTACTTC